This TCR beta chain was observed in a study of T cell changes during pregnancy in multiple sclerosis (dated by TCRdb to the late 2010s). Regarding the complete study: The study examined how the T cell repertoire changed over the course of pregnancy in women with multiple sclerosis.

On this clone: Its target antigen remains unknown. Mismatch with germline at one junction end may stem from a read error.

The protocol used for the library was the immunoSEQ multiplex PCR assay. TCRdb took over this immuneACCESS table, retaining in-frame rearrangements with V and J assigned. Such tables are incomplete; in checked studies, under half of the missing clones stem from an unresolved V gene, and the remainder is unexplained. Recorded for this sample are approximately 50,000 clones; roughly 92% of them occurred a single time. The top ten clonotypes cover 0.6% to 0.75% of the sample. The CDR3 starts with the cysteine, ends with the phenylalanine, and has 15 residues. Only the CDR3 portion is preserved as DNA: 45 bases, with reading frame beginning at the first base. Sequences SSHAT (CDR1) and FNYEAQ (CDR2) are obtained from the germline V gene (reference sequence).

The sample was CD4+ T cells from peripheral blood mononuclear cells, taken in the third trimester of pregnancy. This TCR derives from a female donor with multiple sclerosis, enrolled in a pregnancy study. The chain links TRBV7-7 with TRBJ2-5; 8 bases in the junction line up with TRBD1. The DNA sequence reads TGTGCTAGCAGCTTAGGACAGGGAAGGGGAGAGACCCAGTACTTC. Its protein is CASSLGQGRGETQYF.